These T cell receptor beta chains were read from a single sample in a study of T-cell memory formation after mild COVID-19. TCRdb reprocessed the 5' RACE reads via MiXCR and lists one record per CDR3 protein. The sample has around 420,000 distinct CDR3 sequences, approximately 24% seen once. Sequencing input: PBMCs or a T cell subset sorted from them (not recorded which). Receptors originate from an adult woman who had mild COVID-19 (a few samples of this study predate the infection). Cell type and time point are not known. Both conserved end residues are part of each CDR3. The order of the fields is D gene, J gene, clone size, V gene, CDR3 length, CDR3 protein, CDR3 DNA. A D gene is named only where the DNA matches it firmly. Size is omitted from some rows. Given values are once, few, many or a class for expanded clones.

TRBD1,TRBJ2-3,-,TRBV7-6,14,CASSPDRESDTQYF,TGTGCCAGCAGCCCTGACAGGGAATCAGATACGCAGTATTTT
TRBD1,TRBJ1-2,few,TRBV7-9,15,CASSRTGTGSRGYTF,TGTGCCAGCAGCAGGACCGGGACAGGGTCGCGCGGCTACACCTTC
TRBD2,TRBJ2-1,-,TRBV5-6,14,CASRRGSGRGEQFF,TGTGCCAGCCGCCGGGGTAGCGGGAGGGGTGAGCAGTTCTTC
-,TRBJ2-5,few,TRBV18,16,CASSQTGMGIRETQYF,TGTGCCAGCTCACAAACTGGGATGGGGATCCGAGAGACCCAGTACTTC
TRBD2,TRBJ2-1,-,TRBV7-2,15,CASRPPGLAGHEQFF,TGTGCCAGCAGACCTCCGGGACTAGCGGGCCATGAGCAGTTCTTC
-,TRBJ2-5,few,TRBV7-2,15,CASSDGPGPQETQYF,TGTGCCAGCAGCGACGGTCCCGGCCCACAAGAGACCCAGTACTTC
-,TRBJ1-4,-,TRBV10-3,15,CAISGGGLGEEKLFF,TGTGCCATCAGTGGCGGGGGGCTGGGGGAAGAAAAACTGTTTTTT
-,TRBJ2-7,few,TRBV5-7,12,CASSWDKTAPYF,TGTGCCAGCAGCTGGGACAAGACCGCCCCGTACTTC
-,TRBJ2-1,few,TRBV5-1,15,CASSPLWSSYNEQFF,TGCGCCAGCAGCCCCCTATGGAGTTCCTACAATGAGCAGTTCTTC
-,TRBJ1-2,-,TRBV30,14,CAWSPSGQPYGYTF,TGTGCCTGGAGTCCTTCTGGACAGCCCTATGGCTACACCTTC
-,TRBJ1-2,few,TRBV5-1,12,CASSLNSYGYTF,TGCGCCAGCAGCTTGAACAGCTATGGCTACACCTTC
-,TRBJ1-6,many,TRBV12-3/TRBV12-4,18,CASSLVRGGAIYNSPLHF,TGTGCCAGCAGTTTAGTCCGAGGGGGGGCCATCTATAATTCACCCCTCCACTTT
TRBD2,TRBJ2-7,-,TRBV6-6,15,CASSGTSGSSYEQYF,TGTGCCAGCAGTGGAACTAGCGGGAGTAGCTACGAGCAGTACTTC
-,TRBJ1-1,-,TRBV20-1,12,CSATDRNTEAFF,TGCAGTGCTACCGACAGGAACACTGAAGCTTTCTTT
TRBD1,TRBJ2-7,few,TRBV10-3,14,CAIRGDRGPYEQYF,TGTGCCATCAGGGGGGACAGGGGCCCCTACGAGCAGTACTTC
-,TRBJ1-1,once,TRBV27,11,CASYYASEAFF,TGTGCCAGCTACTACGCCTCTGAAGCTTTCTTT
TRBD1,TRBJ2-1,-,TRBV5-1,14,CASGQGARANEQFF,TGCGCCAGCGGACAGGGGGCGAGGGCGAATGAGCAGTTCTTC
-,TRBJ1-1,-,TRBV6-5,13,CATRLGVNTEAFF,TGTGCCACCCGTCTGGGGGTGAACACTGAAGCTTTCTTT
-,TRBJ2-7,many,TRBV7-2,12,CASSLRSYEQYF,TGTGCCAGCAGCTTGAGGTCCTACGAGCAGTACTTC
TRBD1,TRBJ1-2,-,TRBV7-8,18,CASSLAPGTGVFYGGYTF,TGTGCCAGCAGCTTAGCCCCAGGCACAGGGGTTTTTTACGGTGGCTACACCTTC
TRBD1,TRBJ1-5,few,TRBV4-1,15,CASSQDLTGGQPQHF,TGCGCCAGCAGCCAAGATTTGACAGGGGGGCAGCCCCAGCATTTT
-,TRBJ1-5,-,TRBV27,13,CASRGTPGEPQHF,TGTGCCAGCAGAGGGACGCCGGGTGAGCCCCAGCATTTT
-,TRBJ1-4,few,TRBV6-5,15,CASSYSGIGDEKLFF,TGTGCCAGCAGTTACTCCGGGATTGGGGATGAAAAACTGTTTTTT
-,TRBJ2-4,few,TRBV6-1,17,CASSKTHSAPSENIQYF,TGTGCCAGCAGCAAAACCCACAGCGCACCCTCGGAAAACATTCAGTACTTC
TRBD1,TRBJ2-2,-,TRBV9,19,CASSVGGRGGLTNTGELFF,TGTGCCAGCAGCGTAGGAGGACGAGGGGGCCTTACGAACACCGGGGAGCTGTTTTTT
-,TRBJ2-2,few,TRBV24-1,11,CATDLDGELFF,TGTGCCACCGACCTTGACGGGGAGCTGTTTTTT
TRBD1,TRBJ1-2,-,TRBV6-1,15,CASRDGQGSNYGYTF,TGTGCCAGCAGGGACGGACAGGGATCCAACTATGGCTACACCTTC
-,TRBJ2-7,few,TRBV5-1,14,CASSLRDNSYEQYF,TGCGCCAGCAGCCTCCGGGACAACTCCTACGAGCAGTACTTC
TRBD2,TRBJ2-1,-,TRBV20-1,17,CSASLRDLRLAGNEQFF,TGCAGTGCTAGTCTCCGAGACCTTCGACTAGCGGGGAATGAGCAGTTCTTC
-,TRBJ1-1,few,TRBV12-3/TRBV12-4,10,CASSLPDAFF,TGTGCCAGCAGTTTACCAGACGCTTTCTTT
-,TRBJ2-1,-,TRBV29-1,10,CSVGGYEQFF,TGCAGCGTTGGGGGCTATGAGCAGTTCTTC
-,TRBJ2-7,-,TRBV6-1,13,CASSDTPIYEQYF,TGTGCCAGCAGCGACACCCCCATTTACGAGCAGTACTTC
TRBD1,TRBJ1-3,few,TRBV9,15,CASSGGQLSGNTIYF,TGTGCCAGCAGTGGGGGACAGCTCTCTGGAAACACCATATATTTT
-,TRBJ1-4,few,TRBV4-3,13,CASSQDLSEKLFF,TGCGCCAGCAGCCAAGATCTAAGTGAAAAACTGTTTTTT
-,TRBJ2-7,few,TRBV6-5,10,CASGDYEQYF,TGTGCCAGCGGTGATTACGAGCAGTACTTC
TRBD1,TRBJ2-7,few,TRBV3-1,13,CASRLGQSYEQYF,TGTGCCAGCAGACTGGGACAGAGCTACGAGCAGTACTTC
TRBD1,TRBJ1-2,-,TRBV24-1,15,CATSDSGQGAHGYTF,TGTGCCACCAGTGATTCCGGACAGGGGGCTCATGGCTACACCTTC
TRBD1,TRBJ1-2,few,TRBV29-1,12,CSVEDRARGYTF,TGCAGCGTTGAGGACAGGGCTCGTGGCTACACCTTC
-,TRBJ1-3,-,TRBV18,14,CASSSDTSGNTIYF,TGTGCCAGCTCATCGGATACCTCTGGAAACACCATATATTTT
TRBD2,TRBJ2-1,few,TRBV5-1,17,CASSLRTSGTSYNEQFF,TGCGCCAGCAGCTTGAGGACTAGCGGAACCTCCTACAATGAGCAGTTCTTC
-,TRBJ2-6,-,TRBV7-2,16,CASSLGGLSGANVLTF,TGTGCCAGCAGCTTAGGGGGTCTCTCTGGGGCCAACGTCCTGACTTTC
-,TRBJ1-1,-,TRBV12-3/TRBV12-4,14,CASSPLGGNTEAFF,TGTGCCAGCAGTCCCTTGGGAGGGAACACTGAAGCTTTCTTT
-,TRBJ1-2,-,TRBV3-1,13,CASSHRDRYGYTF,TGTGCCAGCAGCCACCGGGACCGCTATGGCTACACCTTC
TRBD2,TRBJ2-1,-,TRBV5-1,19,CASSAGGVRGTSSYNEQFF,TGCGCCAGCAGCGCGGGAGGTGTGCGGGGGACTAGCTCCTACAATGAGCAGTTCTTC
-,TRBJ2-1,-,TRBV28,13,CATYEQRGGEQFF,TGTGCCACCTACGAACAAAGGGGGGGTGAGCAGTTCTTC
TRBD2,TRBJ2-7,-,TRBV11-2,13,CASSLDLGRVEYF,TGTGCCAGCAGCTTAGATCTAGGGAGGGTAGAGTACTTC
-,TRBJ2-1,-,TRBV7-8,19,CASSSPLGGARMGHNEQFF,TGTGCCAGCAGCTCGCCCCTTGGGGGCGCCCGGATGGGGCACAATGAGCAGTTCTTC
-,TRBJ2-5,few,TRBV12-3/TRBV12-4,12,CASSDLGETQYF,TGTGCCAGCAGTGACTTAGGGGAGACCCAGTACTTC
TRBD1,TRBJ2-5,few,TRBV20-1,13,CSARFGTGNTQYF,TGCAGTGCTAGGTTCGGGACAGGGAATACCCAGTACTTC